This T cell receptor beta chain was captured in a study of blood T cells in healthy people across ages. Study results and limitations: Naive T cell percentage and TCR beta diversity correlated strongly. Both higher diversity and more naive CD4+ cells marked long-lived donors when set against aged donors.

Comment on this clonotype: Its antigen is unidentified.

The germline CDR1 and CDR2 sequences are LGHDT and YNNKEL (reference sequence). V gave up 4 bases and J gave up 6 bases; unmatched junction bases: 10. The CDR3 is made up of 15 amino acids. The use of a sample-barcoded 5' primer and a J-beta primer mix characterized a second PCR of roughly 7 to 11 cycles. TCRdb itself ran the 5' RACE reads through MiXCR, one entry per CDR3 protein. The table has around 800,000 distinct CDR3 sequences, about half seen once. The gene calls are TRBV3-1 and TRBJ2-3, with TRBD2 matching over 7 bases. Material for sequencing was blood. This TCR derives from a man older than 75 in good health. Here the CDR3 reads CASSPLAVVPDTQYF. For the CDR3, the DNA is TGTGCCAGCAGCCCCCTAGCGGTAGTTCCGGATACGCAGTATTTT.